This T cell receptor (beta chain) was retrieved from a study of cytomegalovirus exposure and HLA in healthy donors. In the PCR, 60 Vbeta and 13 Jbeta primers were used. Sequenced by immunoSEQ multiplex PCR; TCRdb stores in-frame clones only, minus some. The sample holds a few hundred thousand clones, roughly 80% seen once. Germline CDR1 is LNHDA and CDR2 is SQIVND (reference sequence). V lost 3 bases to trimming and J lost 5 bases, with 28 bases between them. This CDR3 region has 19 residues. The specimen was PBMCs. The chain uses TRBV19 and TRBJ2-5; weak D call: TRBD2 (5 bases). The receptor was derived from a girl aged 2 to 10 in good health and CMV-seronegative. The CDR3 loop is CASSIPTTSSAGPLETQYF. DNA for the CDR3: TGTGCCAGTAGTATTCCGACCACTTCATCCGCGGGCCCCCTGGAGACCCAGTACTTC.